The 24 T cell receptor beta chains presented below share a single source sample, sequenced in a study of OX40 agonist ivuxolimab in advanced cancers. The assay was immunoSEQ multiplex PCR, and TCRdb's table has in-frame clones only and misses some. The data contain some 100,000 clones, about 84% of them singletons. The material was CD4+ or CD8+ T cells sorted from blood, obtained in a trial of the OX40 agonist ivuxolimab. These TCRs come from an adult with an advanced solid tumor such as melanoma, head and neck, liver or kidney cancer.

The rearrangement joins TRBV7-9 to TRBJ2-3; 10 bases are shared with TRBD2. The germline gives CDR1 SEHNR, CDR2 FQNEAQ (reference sequence). The CDR3 is 17 amino acids. The ends lost 0 bases at V and 6 bases at J; junction bases unmatched: 9. The CDR3 region is CASSLAASGGVRDTQYF. The CDR3 DNA reads as TGTGCCAGCAGCTTAGCGGCTAGCGGGGGAGTACGTGATACGCAGTATTTT. Full variable domain (remainder filled in from reference TRBV7-9 and TRBJ2-3): DTGVSQNPRHKITKRGQNVTFRCDPISEHNRLYWYRQTLGQGPEFLTYFQNEAQLEKSRLLSDRFSAERPKGSFSTLEIQRTEQGDSAMYLCASSLAASGGVRDTQYFGPGTRLTVL.

This chain uses TRBV7-3 with TRBJ2-7, with D possibly TRBD2 on 5 matching bases. CDR3 length: 13 amino acids. From germline, CDR1 is SGHTA and CDR2 FQGTGA. The ends were cut back, 3 bases at V and 6 bases at J, with 12 bases in the middle. CDR3 protein: CASSFGVAGEQYF. CDR3 sequence (DNA): TGTGCCAGCAGCTTCGGGGTCGCCGGCGAGCAGTACTTC.

This clone was seen more than once but under ten times. The gene calls are TRBV7-2 and TRBJ2-1; weak D call: TRBD1 (5 bases). The germline V gene encodes CDR1 SGHTA and CDR2 FQGNSA. The CDR3 runs to 14 residues. Trimming stripped 1 base from V and 6 bases from J, with 10 bases between. CDR3 coding DNA: TGTGCCAGCAGCTTAGATCGGCAGGGCAATGAGCAGTTCTTC. It yields the protein CASSLDRQGNEQFF.

In this sample, this clone turned up a few times. The chain has TRBV15 and TRBJ1-2; TRBD1 matches at 7 bases. Germline V gene lookup returns CDR1 LNHNV and CDR2 YYDKDF (reference sequence). The ends lost 4 bases at V and 2 bases at J; junction bases unmatched: 4. CDR3 length equals 14 residues. The CDR3 region has the DNA TGTGCCACCAGCACCGGGACAGCGAACTATGGCTACACCTTC. Protein: CATSTGTANYGYTF.

This chain links TRBV30 with TRBJ2-7; D uncertain. The CDR3 totals 13 residues. Trimming removed 4 bases from V and 2 bases from J, with 12 bases in between. Germline values: CDR1 GTSNPN, CDR2 SVGIG (reference sequence). The CDR3 DNA follows: TGTGCCTGGACCCCGGCGGCTACCTACGAGCAGTACTTC. It specifies CAWTPAATYEQYF.

The chain has TRBV4-2 and TRBJ2-7, with a possible D match to TRBD2 (7 bases). V dropped 5 bases and J dropped 6 bases, with 20 bases sitting between them. CDR1 and CDR2 (germline): LGHNA, YNFKEQ. The CDR3 is 15 amino acids. The CDR3 sequence is CASSVKGGPAGEQYF. The CDR3 DNA reads TGTGCCAGCAGCGTGAAGGGGGGGCCTGCCGGCGAGCAGTACTTC.

This clone was observed a handful of times. V gene TRBV5-6 combines with J gene TRBJ2-7; 9 bases match TRBD1. Germline lookup yields CDR1 SGHDT and CDR2 YYEEEE. This CDR3 is built from 14 residues. Trimming cost V 2 bases and J 4 bases; bases outside gene matches: 4. DNA of the CDR3: TGTGCCAGCAGCTTTGGGACAGGGAAATACGAGCAGTACTTC. Translation gives CASSFGTGKYEQYF. The full variable domain, rest sourced from reference TRBV5-6 and TRBJ2-7, is DAGVTQSPTHLIKTRGQQVTLRCSPKSGHDTVSWYQQALGQGPQFIFQYYEEEERQRGNFPDRFSGHQFPNYSSELNVNALLLGDSALYLCASSFGTGKYEQYFGPGTRLTVT.

The rearrangement joins TRBV29-1 to TRBJ2-3; TRBD2 matches 7 bases. After removal of 4 bases from V and 4 bases from J, the junction contained 5 bases not matched to a gene. The germline CDR1 and CDR2 sequences are SQVTM and ANQGSEA. The CDR3 contains 13 residues. CDR3 protein: CSVGEGTPDTQYF. The CDR3 coding sequence is TGCAGCGTTGGGGAGGGGACCCCAGATACGCAGTATTTT.

The chain uses TRBV15 and TRBJ2-2, with D uncertain. CDR3 length: 15 residues. The V end lost 1 base, the J end lost 1 base, and 7 bases lay between the germline ends. Germline V gene data show CDR1 as LNHNV and CDR2 as YYDKDF (reference sequence). The DNA of the CDR3 is TGTGCCACCAGCAGAGTCGGGCAGAACACCGGGGAGCTGTTTTTT. Amino acid sequence: CATSRVGQNTGELFF.

This chain uses TRBV6-6 with TRBJ2-4; TRBD1 or TRBD2 may be the D gene (5 bases each). There are 14 residues in the CDR3. V lost 5 bases to trimming and J lost 5 bases, with 13 bases between them. The germline gives CDR1 MNHNY, CDR2 SVGAGI (reference sequence). The CDR3 sequence is CASSGVTGQNIQYF. For the CDR3, the DNA is TGTGCCAGCAGTGGGGTAACGGGACAAAACATTCAGTACTTC.

This clone was seen a single time. Distinct nucleotide sequences in the sample also encode this CDR3. The chain recombines TRBV19 with TRBJ1-1; 7 nucleotides align to TRBD1. The CDR3 spans 12 residues. J gave up 3 bases and V 6 bases, and 1 base lay outside the gene matches. Germline assignment: CDR1 LNHDA and CDR2 SQIVND (reference sequence). The CDR3 loop reads CASRQGYTEAFF. CDR3 in DNA: TGTGCCAGTAGACAGGGGTACACTGAAGCTTTCTTT.

This sequence joins TRBV7-2 and TRBJ2-5; 10 positions agree with TRBD2. Germline CDR1 is SGHTA and CDR2 is FQGNSA. The J segment lost 5 bases and the V segment lost 5 bases, leaving 11 bases of the junction unmatched. The CDR3 runs 16 residues. CDR3 coding DNA: TGTGCCAGCAGCATAGGCAAACTAGCGGGGCGGGAGACCCAGTACTTC. This gives the protein CASSIGKLAGRETQYF. The entire variable domain, with the rest obtained from reference TRBV7-2 and TRBJ2-5, is as follows: GAGVSQSPSNKVTEKGKDVELRCDPISGHTALYWYRQSLGQGLEFLIYFQGNSAPDKSGLPSDRFSAERTGGSVSTLTIQRTQQEDSAVYLCASSIGKLAGRETQYFGPGTRLLVL.

The chain is built from TRBV7-9 and TRBJ2-1; 11 bases are a match to TRBD2. Per germline, CDR1 SEHNR and CDR2 FQNEAQ (reference sequence). V shed 0 bases and J 12 bases; nucleotides not matched to a gene: 1. The CDR3 loop spans 13 amino acids. Here the CDR3 DNA reads TGTGCCAGCAGCTTAGCGGGGACTAGCGGGCAGTTCTTC. It codes for CASSLAGTSGQFF.

The rearrangement uses TRBV7-2 and TRBJ1-2, with D uncertain. V lost 3 bases and J 2 bases, leaving 7 bases between the germline ends. Germline CDR1 is SGHTA and CDR2 is FQGNSA. This CDR3 spans 13 amino acids. The CDR3 region has the DNA TGTGCCAGCAGCTTCCACGGCAACTATGGCTACACCTTC. This sequence encodes CASSFHGNYGYTF.

The rearrangement joins TRBV2 to TRBJ2-7; D is unresolved. The V gene lost 3 bases and the J gene lost 0 bases, with 9 bases spanning the gap. The CDR3 extends over 14 amino acids. Germline CDR1 reads SNHLY; CDR2 reads FYNNEI. The CDR3 region has the DNA TGTGCCAGCAGTGAGGTCCCGAGCTCCTACGAGCAGTACTTC. It codes for CASSEVPSSYEQYF.

The rearrangement links TRBV4-1 to TRBJ2-7; no clear D gene. Trimming removed 0 bases at V and 3 bases at J, with 9 bases between. In germline, CDR1 is MGHRA, CDR2 YSYEKL. This CDR3 spans 14 amino acids. The CDR3 coding sequence is TGCGCCAGCAGCCAAGAACAACAGCTCTACGAGCAGTACTTC. Its protein product is CASSQEQQLYEQYF.

V gene TRBV6-5 combines with J gene TRBJ1-1; D gene uncertain. Deletions cut 2 bases from V and 11 bases from J, with 9 bases between. The CDR3 spans 11 residues. The V gene's germline CDR1 is MNHEY and CDR2 SVGAGI. CDR3 coding DNA: TGTGCCAGCAGTTACGAAGGGAACGCTTTCTTT. Translated, it gives CASSYEGNAFF.

The chain links TRBV10-2 to TRBJ2-5; no clear D gene. TRBJ2-7 explains the end of the DNA better; the J call may be wrong. The CDR3 has 13 residues. Germline V gene lookup returns CDR1 WSHSY and CDR2 SAAADI. CDR3 in amino acids: CASSESFLYEQYF. DNA for the CDR3: TGCGCCAGCAGTGAGTCCTTCCTCTACGAGCAGTACTTC.

The chain employs TRBV30 and TRBJ1-6; the D is unclear. The CDR3 is 15 residues long. Deletions cut 3 bases from V and 10 bases from J, with 19 bases between. Germline V gives CDR1 GTSNPN, CDR2 SVGIG (reference sequence). The DNA for the CDR3 is TGTGCCTGGAGCAACGGACCCGCCCTTAGGTCACCCCTCCACTTT. Translating it yields CAWSNGPALRSPLHF.

This clone was observed a few times. This sequence joins TRBV10-3 and TRBJ2-7, with 10 nucleotides matching TRBD1. The CDR3 runs to 12 residues. Trimming at V came to 11 bases and at J to 1 base, leaving 2 bases not matched to a gene. CDR1 is ENHRY and CDR2 is SYGVKD in the germline V gene. The CDR3 loop is CAGGQGSYEQYF. The CDR3 bases are TGTGCCGGGGGACAGGGGTCCTACGAGCAGTACTTC.

The rearrangement links TRBV5-1 to TRBJ2-7, with unresolved D. Germline V CDR1 and CDR2: SGHRS, YFSETQ. Deletions cut 0 bases from V and 4 bases from J, with 8 bases between. The CDR3 covers 13 residues. In nucleotides, the CDR3 is TGCGCCAGCAGCTTGGACGGCAAATACGAGCAGTACTTC. This translates into CASSLDGKYEQYF.

V and J are TRBV27 and TRBJ1-6; D unresolved. Germline V lookup: CDR1 MNHEY, CDR2 SMNVEV (reference sequence). The germline V and J ends were trimmed by 3 bases and 2 bases, with 8 bases remaining between them. CDR3 length: 15 residues. In DNA, the CDR3 is TGTGCCAGCAGTTTTGACATCACCTATAATTCACCCCTCCACTTT. Translation gives CASSFDITYNSPLHF.

In its sample, this clone was seen once. This chain connects TRBV2 to TRBJ2-3, with a weak D call TRBD2 (6 bases). V shed 8 bases and J shed 5 bases, with 14 bases lying between them. The CDR3 runs 13 residues. Germline V gene data show CDR1 as SNHLY and CDR2 as FYNNEI. CDR3 region: CASRDSPRDTQYF. CDR3 coding DNA: TGTGCCAGCCGGGACTCCCCCCGAGATACGCAGTATTTT.

A few counts support this clone. This same CDR3 is encoded by further DNA sequences in the sample. The chain couples TRBV9 to TRBJ2-1; D is unresolved. The CDR3 extends over 14 amino acids. V lost 7 bases and J lost 7, with 18 bases in between. In germline, CDR1 is SGDLS, CDR2 YYNGEE. The CDR3 nucleotides read TGTGCCAGCGCGCTTACCCCATTAGGGAATGAGCAGTTCTTC. Protein product: CASALTPLGNEQFF.